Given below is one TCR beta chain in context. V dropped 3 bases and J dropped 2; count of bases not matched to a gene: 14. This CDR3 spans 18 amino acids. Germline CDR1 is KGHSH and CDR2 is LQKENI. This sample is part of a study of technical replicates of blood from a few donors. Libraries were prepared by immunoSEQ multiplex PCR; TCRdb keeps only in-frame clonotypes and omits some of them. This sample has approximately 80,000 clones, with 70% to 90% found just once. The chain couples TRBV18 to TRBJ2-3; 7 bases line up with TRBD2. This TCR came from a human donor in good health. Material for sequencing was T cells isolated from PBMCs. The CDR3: CASSPVFSASGYTDTQYF. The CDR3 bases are TGTGCCAGCTCACCGGTCTTCTCAGCTAGCGGATACACAGATACGCAGTATTTT.